The 6 T cell receptor beta chains listed next were all sequenced from one sample in a study of shared clonotypes between healthy human individuals. Produced via immunoSEQ multiplex PCR; TCRdb's table is partial and in-frame only. The repertoire holds 1,500,000 or so clones, with roughly 95% as singletons. Sequencing was performed on naive CD4+ T cells sorted from blood. The subset: CD45RA+ positively selected. These receptors originate from a man younger than 45 in good health.

The chain carries TRBV6-1 and TRBJ2-3; D ambiguous. Germline CDR1 MNHNS, CDR2 SASEGT. Trimming took 6 bases from V and 0 from J, leaving 13 bases between them. CDR3 length: 15 residues. CDR3 in amino acids: CASRPSFSSTDTQYF. In DNA, the CDR3 is TGTGCCAGCAGGCCTTCCTTCAGTAGCACAGATACGCAGTATTTT.

The chain carries TRBV6-6 and TRBJ2-7, with 10 bases identical to TRBD2. The CDR3 covers 15 residues. V lost 6 bases to trimming and J lost 2 bases; unmatched junction nucleotides: 7. The V gene's germline CDR1 is MNHNY and CDR2 SVGAGI (reference sequence). CDR3: CASSYSSGSTYEQYF. The DNA of the CDR3 is TGTGCCAGCAGCTATTCTAGCGGGAGCACCTACGAGCAGTACTTC.

The chain employs TRBV28 and TRBJ2-7; 7 nucleotides match TRBD2. CDR1 MDHEN and CDR2 SYDVKM come from the germline V gene. V gave up 3 bases and J gave up 5 bases; unmatched junction bases: 22. The length of the CDR3 is 19 residues. CDR3 in amino acids: CASSFTAGAFGGIINEQYF. For the CDR3, the DNA is TGTGCCAGCAGTTTTACGGCGGGAGCATTCGGGGGGATAATAAACGAGCAGTACTTC.

This chain links TRBV5-6 with TRBJ2-1; D not resolved. The CDR3 runs to 13 residues. The V end lost 4 bases, the J end lost 12 bases, and 17 bases lay between the germline ends. In germline, CDR1 is SGHDT, CDR2 YYEEEE. The chain's CDR3 is CASSRPVGSWQFF. The CDR3 DNA reads TGTGCCAGCAGCCGACCCGTCGGGTCCTGGCAGTTCTTC.

This chain joins TRBV7-9 and TRBJ1-2; no clear D gene. Germline assignment: CDR1 SEHNR and CDR2 FQNEAQ (reference sequence). With 0 bases removed from V and 4 bases from J, the gap between germline ends came to 21 bases. The CDR3 consists of 18 residues. The CDR3 here is CASSLASGGGVGTYGYTF. The CDR3 DNA is TGTGCCAGCAGCTTAGCGTCGGGCGGAGGAGTCGGCACCTATGGCTACACCTTC.

Comment on this clone: Other nucleotide sequences in the sample specify the same CDR3. V gene TRBV9 combines with J gene TRBJ1-3, with a possible D match to TRBD1 (5 bases). CDR3 length equals 15 residues. Germline values: CDR1 SGDLS, CDR2 YYNGEE. V shed 0 bases and J shed 2 bases, with 9 bases lying between them. The CDR3 sequence: CASSVGGNTGNTIYF. The CDR3 DNA sequence: TGTGCCAGCAGCGTAGGGGGGAACACTGGAAACACCATATATTTT.